Below are 25 T cell receptor beta chains sequenced from a single sample in a study of CD8+ T cells in alopecia areata. Extracted RNA was reverse transcribed into cDNA, the sequencing template. Some clones are missing from TCRdb's copy, which holds only in-frame ones; the method was immunoSEQ multiplex PCR. The profile shows more than 90,000 clones, approximately 58% of them singletons. The sequenced material came from CD4+ T cells sorted from blood. Receptors originate from a human donor in good health.

The V call is TRBV5-1, the J call TRBJ2-1; no firm D call. Germline loops: CDR1 SGHRS, CDR2 YFSETQ. The CDR3 loop spans 12 amino acids. V lost 2 bases to trimming and J lost 8 bases, with 8 bases between them. CDR3 sequence reads: CASSLPGDEQFF. As DNA, the CDR3 is TGCGCCAGCAGCTTACCTGGGGATGAGCAGTTCTTC. Complete variable domain (other parts from reference TRBV5-1 and TRBJ2-1): KAGVTQTPRYLIKTRGQQVTLSCSPISGHRSVSWYQQTPGQGLQFLFEYFSETQRNKGNFPGRFSGRQFSNSRSEMNVSTLELGDSALYLCASSLPGDEQFFGPGTRLTVL.

This clone was seen just once. The gene calls are TRBV6-5 and TRBJ2-7, with 8 positions matching TRBD1. Per germline, CDR1 MNHEY and CDR2 SVGAGI. V dropped 7 bases and J dropped 3; count of bases not matched to a gene: 5. This CDR3 comprises 13 residues. As DNA, the CDR3 is TGTGCCAGCACCGGACAGGGAAGCTACGAGCAGTACTTC. Amino acid sequence: CASTGQGSYEQYF.

The rearrangement links TRBV29-1 to TRBJ1-2; unclear D gene. In germline, CDR1 is SQVTM, CDR2 ANQGSEA. Trimming shortened V by 7 bases and J by 0 bases, and 18 bases separated the two germline ends. The CDR3 is made up of 15 amino acids. CDR3 nucleotides: TGCAGCGCCCTGGAGTACAGAGAAGCTAACTATGGCTACACCTTC. This sequence encodes CSALEYREANYGYTF.

V gene TRBV29-1 combines with J gene TRBJ1-4, with TRBD1 as a possible D gene (6 bases). The germline CDR1 and CDR2 sequences are SQVTM and ANQGSEA. This CDR3 is built from 13 residues. V was shortened by 4 bases and J by 8 bases, with 14 bases between the two germline ends. The CDR3 nucleotides are TGCAGCGTTGGGGTACAGGGACGGGAAAAACTGTTTTTT. This translates into CSVGVQGREKLFF.

This clone was detected only a few times. The chain carries TRBV30 and TRBJ2-3, with 8 bases that match TRBD1. Germline assignment: CDR1 GTSNPN and CDR2 SVGIG (reference sequence). Unmatched junction bases numbered 6, after V lost 5 bases and J lost 2 bases. This CDR3 spans 14 amino acids. The CDR3 DNA is TGTGCCTGGGGACAGGGCCAAATCACAGATACGCAGTATTTT. It is translated as CAWGQGQITDTQYF.

The chain uses TRBV7-2 and TRBJ1-6; D not certain. The length of the CDR3 is 12 residues. V lost 2 bases and J 10 bases, leaving 6 bases between the germline ends. Germline V gene sequence: CDR1 SGHTA, CDR2 FQGNSA. The CDR3 here is CASSLPKSPLHF. The DNA of the CDR3 is TGTGCCAGCAGCTTACCAAAATCACCCCTCCACTTT.

This rearrangement joins TRBV7-4 to TRBJ2-1; TRBD2 aligns across 11 bases. The germline CDR1 and CDR2 sequences are SGHVT and SQSDAQ. The junction had 15 bases not matched to a gene; V was cut back by 5 bases and J by 3 bases. CDR3 size: 19 residues. CDR3 sequence reads: CASSLPRASGGPYYNEQFF. In nucleotides, the CDR3 is TGTGCCAGCAGCCTCCCCCGGGCTAGCGGGGGGCCTTACTACAATGAGCAGTTCTTC.

The rearrangement links TRBV25-1 to TRBJ1-2; D unclear. Germline CDR1 reads MGHDK; CDR2 reads SYGVNS. There are 14 residues in the CDR3. V gave up 3 bases and J gave up 5 bases, with 13 bases separating them. The CDR3 nucleotides are TGTGCCAGCAGTGATAGCAGCGGTCCTTATGGCTACACCTTC. Its translation is CASSDSSGPYGYTF.

The genes are TRBV6-1 and TRBJ2-7, with a tentative D call TRBD1 (6 bases). Looked up from germline, CDR1 is MNHNS and CDR2 is SASEGT. The CDR3 sequence is 14 residues long. The V end lost 3 bases, the J end lost 5 bases, and 14 bases lay between the germline ends. CDR3 residues: CASSDRGTFDEQYF. CDR3 bases: TGTGCCAGCAGTGACAGGGGCACGTTTGACGAGCAGTACTTC.

V gene TRBV30 combines with J gene TRBJ1-3, with a weak D call TRBD1 (5 bases). CDR3 length equals 14 residues. The germline CDR1 and CDR2 sequences are GTSNPN and SVGIG (reference sequence). Trimming removed 3 bases at V and 2 bases at J, with 11 bases between. In DNA form, the CDR3 reads TGTGCCTGGAGCCACCAGGGCCCTGGAAACACCATATATTTT. The encoded protein is CAWSHQGPGNTIYF.

The rearrangement links TRBV11-2 to TRBJ2-7, with 7 positions matching TRBD1. V shed 6 bases and J 2 bases; nucleotides not matched to a gene: 10. Germline CDR1 SGHAT, CDR2 FQNNGV. The CDR3 loop spans 15 amino acids. The CDR3 sequence is CASRRPGQRPYEQYF. In DNA form, the CDR3 reads TGTGCCAGCAGACGCCCGGGACAGAGACCCTACGAGCAGTACTTC.

The CDR3 loop is CASTPGGDRTPLHF. The CDR3, as DNA: TGTGCCAGCACCCCCGGGGGTGACCGAACACCCCTCCACTTT. The rearrangement joins TRBV6-5 to TRBJ1-6; the D gene is possibly TRBD1 (5 bases). The CDR3 has 14 residues. Germline V gene lookup returns CDR1 MNHEY and CDR2 SVGAGI. V dropped 7 bases and J dropped 11 bases, with 18 bases sitting between them.

The chain employs TRBV7-9 and TRBJ2-3; 8 positions agree with TRBD1. The V gene end was trimmed by 5 bases and the J gene end by 3 bases; junction bases not matched to a gene: 4. Per the germline V gene, CDR1 is SEHNR and CDR2 is FQNEAQ (reference sequence). The CDR3 contains 14 residues. CDR3 bases: TGTGCCAGCAGCCTCGGACAGGGAACAGATACGCAGTATTTT. This translates into CASSLGQGTDTQYF. Full variable domain (rest looked up from reference TRBV7-9 and TRBJ2-3): DTGVSQNPRHKITKRGQNVTFRCDPISEHNRLYWYRQTLGQGPEFLTYFQNEAQLEKSRLLSDRFSAERPKGSFSTLEIQRTEQGDSAMYLCASSLGQGTDTQYFGPGTRLTVL.

This clone was observed a handful of times. The J gene is TRBJ2-6, the V gene TRBV7-2; unclear D gene. Per the germline V gene, CDR1 is SGHTA and CDR2 is FQGNSA. The CDR3 runs to 14 residues. V was trimmed by 5 bases and J by 1 base, leaving 6 bases between them. The CDR3 reads CASSPGSGANVLTF. As DNA, the CDR3 is TGTGCCAGCAGCCCTGGGTCTGGGGCCAACGTCCTGACTTTC.

Concerning this clone itself: The sample has other DNA sequences that encode this CDR3 too. The V gene is TRBV29-1, the J gene TRBJ2-1; 10 nucleotides match TRBD1. Germline CDR1 reads SQVTM; CDR2 reads ANQGSEA. The CDR3 totals 12 residues. V gave up 6 bases and J gave up 4 bases; unmatched junction bases: 0. The CDR3 DNA follows: TGCAGCGTGGGACAGGGGTACAATGAGCAGTTCTTC. Its protein is CSVGQGYNEQFF.

The rearrangement links TRBV18 to TRBJ2-5; D ambiguous. Deletions cut 0 bases from V and 2 bases from J, with 7 bases between. CDR1 KGHSH and CDR2 LQKENI come from the germline V gene. This CDR3 is built from 14 residues. The DNA for the CDR3 is TGTGCCAGCTCACCACCCAGCATACAAGAGACCCAGTACTTC. It translates to CASSPPSIQETQYF.

The chain combines TRBV7-9 with TRBJ1-1; D is unresolved. The V gene lost 0 bases and the J gene lost 7 bases, with 12 bases spanning the gap. Per germline, CDR1 SEHNR and CDR2 FQNEAQ (reference sequence). This CDR3 spans 14 amino acids. CDR3 loop: CASSLAKGTSEAFF. Here the CDR3 DNA reads TGTGCCAGCAGCTTAGCGAAGGGAACAAGTGAAGCTTTCTTT.

CDR3 protein: CASSRRFDTEAFF. Written as DNA, the CDR3 is TGTGCCAGCAGCCGCCGATTCGACACTGAAGCTTTCTTT. This sequence joins TRBV11-2 and TRBJ1-1; D call uncertain. This CDR3 region has 13 residues. Germline lookup yields CDR1 SGHAT and CDR2 FQNNGV. Between the trimmed V and J ends, which lost 5 bases and 3 bases, there was a span of 10 bases.

The chain uses TRBV5-1 and TRBJ1-2; 9 bases line up with TRBD1. This CDR3 spans 17 amino acids. The V gene end was trimmed by 4 bases and the J gene end by 8 bases; junction bases not matched to a gene: 18. Germline CDR1 and CDR2: SGHRS and YFSETQ. Written as DNA, the CDR3 is TGCGCCAGCAGCGGCCTCCCGGGAGGACAGGGGCTGGGCGGCTACACCTTC. Residues: CASSGLPGGQGLGGYTF.

This clone was recorded a few times. The rearrangement links TRBV5-1 to TRBJ2-6; perhaps TRBD1 as D (6 bases). The CDR3 extends over 16 amino acids. V lost 1 base, J lost 0 bases, and 8 bases lay in between. Germline V gene data show CDR1 as SGHRS and CDR2 as YFSETQ. In nucleotides, the CDR3 is TGCGCCAGCAGCTTGACAGGGTACTCTGGGGCCAACGTCCTGACTTTC. It specifies CASSLTGYSGANVLTF.

The chain uses TRBV9 and TRBJ2-1; D gene unclear. The germline V gene has CDR1 SGDLS and CDR2 YYNGEE. This CDR3 comprises 15 residues. Trimming removed 3 bases from V and 0 bases from J, with 10 bases in between. For the CDR3, the DNA is TGTGCCAGCAGCGCAACCCCGATCTCCTACAATGAGCAGTTCTTC. This sequence encodes CASSATPISYNEQFF.

V and J are TRBV2 and TRBJ1-5, with D uncertain. From germline, CDR1 is SNHLY and CDR2 FYNNEI. The CDR3 is 14 residues long. Trimming stripped 6 bases from V and 4 bases from J, with 13 bases between. In DNA form, the CDR3 reads TGTGCCAGCAGCGCGGACGGGAGAAATCAGCCCCAGCATTTT. Residues: CASSADGRNQPQHF.

This chain links TRBV7-9 with TRBJ2-5; no definite D call. Trimming removed 1 base at V and 5 bases at J, with 11 bases between. Germline assignment: CDR1 SEHNR and CDR2 FQNEAQ (reference sequence). The CDR3 runs to 14 residues. CDR3 sequence (DNA): TGTGCCAGCAGCTTAGGAGCTAACGGGGAGACCCAGTACTTC. It encodes CASSLGANGETQYF. Full variable domain (remainder filled in from reference TRBV7-9 and TRBJ2-5): DTGVSQNPRHKITKRGQNVTFRCDPISEHNRLYWYRQTLGQGPEFLTYFQNEAQLEKSRLLSDRFSAERPKGSFSTLEIQRTEQGDSAMYLCASSLGANGETQYFGPGTRLLVL.

The V call is TRBV29-1, the J call TRBJ1-2; D call uncertain. Trimming pared 6 bases from V and 7 bases from J, leaving 27 bases between. Germline CDR1 is SQVTM and CDR2 is ANQGSEA. This CDR3 has 16 residues. The CDR3 protein is CSVTLGLSGSSGGYTF. CDR3 nucleotide sequence: TGCAGCGTCACCCTGGGCCTGTCGGGCTCATCCGGTGGCTACACCTTC.

The genes are TRBV29-1 and TRBJ1-5; unclear D gene. Germline values: CDR1 SQVTM, CDR2 ANQGSEA. The CDR3 is 13 amino acids. Trimming stripped 4 bases from V and 0 bases from J, with 7 bases between. CDR3 nucleotides: TGCAGCGTTGTAGGAGGTAGCAATCAGCCCCAGCATTTT. Amino acid sequence: CSVVGGSNQPQHF.